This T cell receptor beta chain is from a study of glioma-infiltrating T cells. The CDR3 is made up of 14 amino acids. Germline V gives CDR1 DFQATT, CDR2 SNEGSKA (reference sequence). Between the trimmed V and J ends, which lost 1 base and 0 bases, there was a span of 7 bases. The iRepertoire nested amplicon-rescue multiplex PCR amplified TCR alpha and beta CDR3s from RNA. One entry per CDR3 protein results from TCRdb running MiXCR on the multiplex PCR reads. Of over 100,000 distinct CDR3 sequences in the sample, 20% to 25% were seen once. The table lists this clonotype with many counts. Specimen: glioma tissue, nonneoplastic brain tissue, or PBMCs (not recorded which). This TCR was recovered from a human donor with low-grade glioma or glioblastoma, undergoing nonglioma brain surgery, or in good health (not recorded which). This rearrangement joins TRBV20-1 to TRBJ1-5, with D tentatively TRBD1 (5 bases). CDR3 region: CSARGGTSNQPQHF. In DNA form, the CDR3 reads TGCAGTGCTAGAGGGGGCACTAGCAATCAGCCCCAGCATTTT.